This T cell receptor beta chain was documented in a study of cytomegalovirus exposure and HLA in healthy donors. Use of 60 Vbeta and 13 Jbeta primers characterized the PCR. Using immunoSEQ multiplex PCR, the repertoire was profiled, and TCRdb retains in-frame clones only, with some absent. The table includes about 220,000 clones, about 80% detected once. Germline CDR1 reads MNHEY; CDR2 reads SMNVEV (reference sequence). There are 14 residues in the CDR3. Trimming pared 3 bases from V and 3 bases from J, leaving 12 bases between. This receptor was identified in a male donor in good health and CMV-seronegative. Material for sequencing was PBMCs. The chain carries TRBV27 and TRBJ2-7; D possibly corresponds to TRBD1 (6 bases). CDR3 nucleotides: TGTGCCAGCAGTTTCGGCTTAGGGGGCTACGAGCAGTACTTC. Its translation is CASSFGLGGYEQYF.